The clone carrying this T cell receptor beta chain was recorded at least ten times. Its antigen remains unidentified. Library preparation followed earlier protocols using designated TCR primers. One entry per CDR3 protein, called by TCRdb with MiXCR from the PCR reads. The data hold 600,000 to 650,000 distinct CDR3 sequences, with about 20% observed a single time. V was shortened by 3 bases and J by 5 bases, with 10 bases between the two germline ends. This CDR3 comprises 13 residues. CDR1 is MGHRA, CDR2 YSYEKL, per germline. This sample was included in a study of molecular identifiers for immune sequencing clone quantification. Study-level results: Clones that exceeded 20 RNA copies held over 98% of effector molecules, yet under 1% in naive cells.

The receptor comes from a human donor in good health. Some libraries in this study had Jurkat cell RNA spiked in. The V call is TRBV4-1, the J call TRBJ1-2; D is unresolved. The sequenced material came from naive CD8+ T cells from blood, with Jurkat cell RNA spiked in. Specified subset: FACS-sorted CD8+CD4-CCR7+CD45RA+ naive T cells. Written as DNA, the CDR3 is TGCGCCAGCAGCCATGGAGCAGTATATGGCTACACCTTC. Encoded protein: CASSHGAVYGYTF.